The entry below describes one T cell receptor beta chain. V trimming: 10 bases; J trimming: 5 bases; junction bases outside the gene matches: 11. Germline V gene sequence: CDR1 LNHDA, CDR2 SQIVND (reference sequence). The CDR3 is 14 residues long. The data were taken from a study of blood T cell repertoires in COVID-19. Study information: Samples taken during acute and convalescent COVID-19 were collected in the United States, Italy and Spain. Sources were T cells, B-cell-depleted T cells, or PBMCs; the material itself was cDNA or gDNA.

Original processing methods: Estimation of nucleated cell counts relied on the amplification of reference gene primers. TCRdb's table, derived via immunoSEQ multiplex PCR, lists solely in-frame clones and lacks some. For V, J and clone size, that table is used; D and trimming come from the DNA. The sample includes around 41,000 clones, 70% to 90% of them seen just once. The sample was peripheral blood. The J gene is TRBJ2-3, the V gene TRBV19, with TRBD1 matching 8 bases. The TCR was taken from a human donor in a cohort sampled during active COVID-19. For the CDR3, the DNA is TGTGCCAACCAATCAGGGGGCGAGGTAGATACGCAGTATTTT. Translating gives CANQSGGEVDTQYF. The full variable domain, its missing parts supplied by reference TRBV19 and TRBJ2-3, is DGGITQSPKYLFRKEGQNVTLSCEQNLNHDAMYWYRQDPGQGLRLIYYSQIVNDFQKGDIAEGYSVSREKKESFPLTVTSAQKNPTAFYLCANQSGGEVDTQYFGPGTRLTVL.